This T cell receptor beta chain originates from a study of T cell responses to AZD1222 COVID-19 vaccine. Study at large: Doses given second, at about 4 or about 12 weeks, were pooled. Study observations and caveats: Mapped onto spike, vaccine-associated CD4 TCRs spanned it and were dominant at 160-218 and 743-854. Breadth and depth of Spike-specific TCRs rose after two AZD1222 doses. Seropositivity was recorded at baseline in only a handful of AZD1222 recipients.

Turning to this clone: Its target is unknown.

V lost 8 bases to trimming and J lost 0 bases, with 12 bases between them. The germline CDR1 and CDR2 sequences are SQVTM and ANQGSEA. The CDR3 consists of 13 residues. Clones were read by immunoSEQ multiplex PCR, and TCRdb kept only the in-frame ones, dropping some. The sample has around 130,000 clones; 88% are singletons. The source of this sequence is an adult in good health. The material was peripheral blood, obtained on day 0 of AZD1222 vaccination. The chain employs TRBV29-1 and TRBJ2-3; D may match TRBD1 or TRBD2 (5 bases each). The CDR3 sequence is CSHAWGSTDTQYF. In DNA form, the CDR3 reads TGCAGCCATGCGTGGGGGAGCACAGATACGCAGTATTTT.